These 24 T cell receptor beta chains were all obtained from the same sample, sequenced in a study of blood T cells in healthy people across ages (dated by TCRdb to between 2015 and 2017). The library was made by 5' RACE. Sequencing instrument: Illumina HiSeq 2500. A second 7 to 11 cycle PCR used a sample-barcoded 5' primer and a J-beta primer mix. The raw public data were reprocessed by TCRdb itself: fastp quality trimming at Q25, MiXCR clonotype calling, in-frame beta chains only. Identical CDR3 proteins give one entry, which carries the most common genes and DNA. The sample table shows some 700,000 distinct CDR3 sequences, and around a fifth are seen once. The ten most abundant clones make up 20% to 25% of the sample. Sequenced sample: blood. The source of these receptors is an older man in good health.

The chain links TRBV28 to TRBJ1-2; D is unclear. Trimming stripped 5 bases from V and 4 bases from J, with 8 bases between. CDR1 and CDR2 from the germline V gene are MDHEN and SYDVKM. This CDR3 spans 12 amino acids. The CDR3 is CASSQRLYGYTF. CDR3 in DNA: TGTGCCAGCAGTCAGCGACTCTATGGCTACACCTTC.

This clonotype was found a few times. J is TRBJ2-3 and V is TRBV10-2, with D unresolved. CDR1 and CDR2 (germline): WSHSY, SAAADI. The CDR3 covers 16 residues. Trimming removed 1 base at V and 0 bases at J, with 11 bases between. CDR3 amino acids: CASSEWWQMSTDTQYF. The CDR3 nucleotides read TGCGCCAGCAGTGAGTGGTGGCAGATGAGCACAGATACGCAGTATTTT.

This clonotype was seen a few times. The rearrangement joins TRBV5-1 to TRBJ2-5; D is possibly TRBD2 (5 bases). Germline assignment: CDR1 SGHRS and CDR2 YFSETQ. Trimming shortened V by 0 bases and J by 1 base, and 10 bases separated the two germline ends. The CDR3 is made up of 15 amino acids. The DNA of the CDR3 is TGCGCCAGCAGCTTGGTGACCGGGGTCCAAGAGACCCAGTACTTC. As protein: CASSLVTGVQETQYF.

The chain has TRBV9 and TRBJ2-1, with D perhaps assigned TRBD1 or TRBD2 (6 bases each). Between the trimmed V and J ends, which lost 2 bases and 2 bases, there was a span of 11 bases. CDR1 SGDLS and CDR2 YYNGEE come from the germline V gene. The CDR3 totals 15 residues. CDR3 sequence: CASSVGGSTYNEQFF. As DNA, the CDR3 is TGTGCCAGCAGCGTCGGGGGCTCGACCTACAATGAGCAGTTCTTC.

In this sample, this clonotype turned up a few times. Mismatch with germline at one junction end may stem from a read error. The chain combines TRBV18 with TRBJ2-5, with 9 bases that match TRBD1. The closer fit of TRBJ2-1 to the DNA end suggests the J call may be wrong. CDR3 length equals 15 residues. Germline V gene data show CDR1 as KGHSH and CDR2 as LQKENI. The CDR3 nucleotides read TGTGCCAGCTCACCAGGGACAGGGAAAAACAACGAGCAGTTCTTC. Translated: CASSPGTGKNNEQFF.

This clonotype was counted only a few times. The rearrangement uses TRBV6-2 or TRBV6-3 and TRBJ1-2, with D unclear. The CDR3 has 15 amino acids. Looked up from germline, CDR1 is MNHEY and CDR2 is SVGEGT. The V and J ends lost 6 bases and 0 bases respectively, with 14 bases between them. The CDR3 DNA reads TGTGCCAGCAGCCCCCTGGGCTTCTCTAACTATGGCTACACCTTC. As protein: CASSPLGFSNYGYTF.

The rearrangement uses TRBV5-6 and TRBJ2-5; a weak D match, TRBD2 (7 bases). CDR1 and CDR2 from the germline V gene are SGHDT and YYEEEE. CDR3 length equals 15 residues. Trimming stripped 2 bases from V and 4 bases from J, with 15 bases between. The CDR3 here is CASSFPMGGGETQYF. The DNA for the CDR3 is TGTGCCAGCAGCTTCCCTATGGGAGGGGGAGAGACCCAGTACTTC.

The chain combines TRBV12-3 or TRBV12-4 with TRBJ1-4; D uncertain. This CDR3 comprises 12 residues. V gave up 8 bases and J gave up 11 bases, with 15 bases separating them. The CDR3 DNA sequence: TGTGCCAGCCGCCGGGTAATAAGTAAACTGTTTTTT. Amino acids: CASRRVISKLFF.

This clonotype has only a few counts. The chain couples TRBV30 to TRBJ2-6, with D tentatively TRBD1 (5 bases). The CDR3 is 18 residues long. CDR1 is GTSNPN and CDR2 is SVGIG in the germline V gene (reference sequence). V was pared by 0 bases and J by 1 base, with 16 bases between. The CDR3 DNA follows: TGTGCCTGGAGTGTCACCAGGGTCCCCAGGTCTGGGGCCAACGTCCTGACTTTC. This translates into CAWSVTRVPRSGANVLTF. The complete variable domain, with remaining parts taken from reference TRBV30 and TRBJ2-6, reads SQTIHQWPATLVQPVGSPLSLECTVEGTSNPNLYWYRQAAGRGLQLLFYSVGIGQISSEVPQNLSASRPQDRQFILSSKKLLLSDSGFYLCAWSVTRVPRSGANVLTFGAGSRLTVL.

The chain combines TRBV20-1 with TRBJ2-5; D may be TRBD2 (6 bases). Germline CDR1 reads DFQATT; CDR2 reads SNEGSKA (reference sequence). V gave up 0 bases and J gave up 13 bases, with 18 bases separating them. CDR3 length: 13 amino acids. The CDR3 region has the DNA TGCAGTGCTAGAGAGGAGGGTCCGGACCCCTGGTACTTC. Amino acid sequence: CSAREEGPDPWYF.

The CDR3 DNA reads as TGCGCCTCAACGCATGGCGGGGGCTTGGATACGCAGTATTTT. Amino acids: CASTHGGGLDTQYF. This sequence joins TRBV10-2 and TRBJ2-3; D is perhaps TRBD2 (7 bases). The CDR3 has 14 residues. Germline values: CDR1 WSHSY, CDR2 SAAADI. Trimming took off 11 bases at V and 6 bases at J, with 21 bases between the two ends.

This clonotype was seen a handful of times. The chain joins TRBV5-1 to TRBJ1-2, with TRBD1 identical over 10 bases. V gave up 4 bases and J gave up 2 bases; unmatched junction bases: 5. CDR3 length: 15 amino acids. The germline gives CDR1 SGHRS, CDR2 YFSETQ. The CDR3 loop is CASSPLTGGNYGYTF. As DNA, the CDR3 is TGCGCCAGCAGCCCCCTGACAGGGGGCAACTATGGCTACACCTTC.

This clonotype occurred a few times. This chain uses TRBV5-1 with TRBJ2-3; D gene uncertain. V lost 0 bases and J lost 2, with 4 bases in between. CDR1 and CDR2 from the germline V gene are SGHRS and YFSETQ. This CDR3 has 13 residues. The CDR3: CASSLGFTDTQYF. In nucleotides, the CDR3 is TGCGCCAGCAGCTTGGGCTTCACAGATACGCAGTATTTT.

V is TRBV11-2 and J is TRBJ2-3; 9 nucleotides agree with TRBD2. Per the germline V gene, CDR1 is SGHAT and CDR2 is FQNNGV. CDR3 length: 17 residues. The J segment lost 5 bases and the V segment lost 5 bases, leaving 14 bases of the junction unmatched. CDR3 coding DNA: TGTGCCAGCAGCCCCCGGCGCTCTGGTAGCGGGGGAGATACGCAGTATTTT. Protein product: CASSPRRSGSGGDTQYF. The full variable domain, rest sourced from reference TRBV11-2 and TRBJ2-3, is EAGVAQSPRYKIIEKRQSVAFWCNPISGHATLYWYQQILGQGPKLLIQFQNNGVVDDSQLPKDRFSAERLKGVDSTLKIQPAKLEDSAVYLCASSPRRSGSGGDTQYFGPGTRLTVL.

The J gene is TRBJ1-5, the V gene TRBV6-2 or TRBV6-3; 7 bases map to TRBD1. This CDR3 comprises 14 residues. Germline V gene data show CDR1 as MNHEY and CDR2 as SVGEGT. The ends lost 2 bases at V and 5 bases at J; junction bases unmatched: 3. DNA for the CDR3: TGTGCCAGCAGTTACGAGACAGGGTATCAGCCCCAGCATTTT. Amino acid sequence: CASSYETGYQPQHF.

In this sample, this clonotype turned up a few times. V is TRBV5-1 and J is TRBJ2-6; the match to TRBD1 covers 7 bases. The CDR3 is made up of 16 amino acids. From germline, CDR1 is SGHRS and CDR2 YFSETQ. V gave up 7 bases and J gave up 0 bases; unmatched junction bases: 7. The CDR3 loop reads CASAWTGVSGANVLTF. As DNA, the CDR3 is TGCGCCAGCGCATGGACAGGAGTCTCTGGGGCCAACGTCCTGACTTTC.

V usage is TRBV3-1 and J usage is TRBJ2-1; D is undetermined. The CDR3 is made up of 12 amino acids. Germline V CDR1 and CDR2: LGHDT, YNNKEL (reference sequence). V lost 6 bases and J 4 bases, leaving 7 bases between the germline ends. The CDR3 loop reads CASRAGYNEQFF. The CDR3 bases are TGTGCCAGCAGGGCAGGATACAATGAGCAGTTCTTC.

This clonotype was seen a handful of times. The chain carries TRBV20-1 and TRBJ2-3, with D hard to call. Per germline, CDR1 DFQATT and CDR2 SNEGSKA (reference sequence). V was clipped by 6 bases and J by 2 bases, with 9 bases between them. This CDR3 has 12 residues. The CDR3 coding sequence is TGCAGTGCCGGGCCTGTCACAGATACGCAGTATTTT. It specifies CSAGPVTDTQYF.

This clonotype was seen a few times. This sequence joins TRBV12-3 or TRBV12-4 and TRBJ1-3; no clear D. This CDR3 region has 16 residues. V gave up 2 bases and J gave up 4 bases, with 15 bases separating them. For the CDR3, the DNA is TGTGCCAGCAGTTTAATTGTTCGGTCTTCAGGAAACACCATATATTTT. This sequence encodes CASSLIVRSSGNTIYF.

The CDR3 sequence: CASSQGAGQYNEQFF. The CDR3 DNA reads as TGTGCCAGCAGCCAAGGGGCAGGTCAGTACAATGAGCAGTTCTTC. The chain has TRBV3-1 and TRBJ2-1; D is ambiguous. Trimming took 1 base from V and 4 from J, leaving 11 bases between them. The CDR3 is 15 amino acids. Germline values: CDR1 LGHDT, CDR2 YNNKEL (reference sequence).

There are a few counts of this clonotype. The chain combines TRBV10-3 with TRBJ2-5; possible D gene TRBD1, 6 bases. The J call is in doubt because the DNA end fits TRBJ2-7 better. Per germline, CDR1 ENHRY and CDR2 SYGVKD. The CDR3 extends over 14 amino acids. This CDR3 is CAISELDSSYEQYF. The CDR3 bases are TGTGCCATCAGTGAGTTGGACAGTTCCTACGAGCAGTACTTC.

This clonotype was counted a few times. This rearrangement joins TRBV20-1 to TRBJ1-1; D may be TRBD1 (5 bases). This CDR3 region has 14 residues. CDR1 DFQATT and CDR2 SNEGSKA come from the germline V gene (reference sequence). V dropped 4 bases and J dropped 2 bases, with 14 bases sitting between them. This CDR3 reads CSAKPGRENTEAFF. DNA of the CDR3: TGCAGTGCTAAGCCGGGACGGGAAAACACTGAAGCTTTCTTT.

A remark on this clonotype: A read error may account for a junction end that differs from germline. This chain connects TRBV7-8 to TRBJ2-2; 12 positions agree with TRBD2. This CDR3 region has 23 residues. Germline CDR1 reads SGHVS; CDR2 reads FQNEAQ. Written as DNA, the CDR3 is TGTGCCAGCAGCCCGCCGGACCCCATAGCGCAGACTAGCGGGAGAAGAGGCACCGGGAAGCTGTTTTTT. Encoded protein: CASSPPDPIAQTSGRRGTGKLFF.

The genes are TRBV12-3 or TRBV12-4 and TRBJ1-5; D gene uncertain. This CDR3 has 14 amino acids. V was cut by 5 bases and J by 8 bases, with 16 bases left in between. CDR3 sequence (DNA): TGTGCCAGCAGTGCCACACCGAGAGGAAAGCCCCAGCATTTT. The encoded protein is CASSATPRGKPQHF.